This T cell receptor (beta chain) was captured by sequencing in a study of T cells in Graves' hyperthyroidism and ophthalmopathy (dated by TCRdb to about 2019). With respect to the entire study: Peripheral blood samples were taken at initial diagnosis, before any treatment was given. According to the paper, TCR Vbeta CDR3 sequencing was carried out on over 130 peripheral blood samples, which came from over 40 ophthalmopathy, 80 or so hyperthyroidism and approximately 17 progressor patients. In addition, the study compared T-cell repertoires in thyroid tissue and in blood from roughly six Graves' hyperthyroidism patients. Prospective prediction of ophthalmopathy was tested in an independent validation cohort of 18 to 20 hyperthyroidism patients and 17 patients who later progressed to ophthalmopathy. After blood sampling, hyperthyroidism patients were treated with methimazole at a starting dose of 30 mg daily, and ophthalmopathy patients were treated with high-dose intravenous methylprednisolone. The 80 to 100 discovery patients were randomly divided into training and test sets at a 7:3 ratio. To identify distinguishing TCR V-J signatures, a discovery cohort of 100 or so patients was used, comprising 40 to 45 with Graves' ophthalmopathy and about 59 with stable Graves' hyperthyroidism.

Here is what the overall study found, with its caveats: In validation, the model predicted progression to ophthalmopathy with around 71% sensitivity and roughly 75% specificity, a median of around 6.6 months before onset. No statistical method was used to set the sample size in advance, and investigators knew the group allocation. In cross-validation, a model built on a 13 V-J signature told ophthalmopathy apart from stable hyperthyroidism with under 90% sensitivity and about 81% specificity, and in testing the same model reached 80%/75%. Most expanded thyroid clonotypes (frequency above 0.001) were also found in blood, which suggests that blood repertoires may mirror thyroid immune responses.

CDR1 SNHLY and CDR2 FYNNEI are derived from the germline V gene. The CDR3 starts with the cysteine, ends with the phenylalanine, and has 10 residues. Of the read, only the CDR3 DNA is kept; its 30 bases are in frame from base 1. The junction carries 14 bases between V and J, which are trimmed by 10 bases and 11 bases respectively. TCR beta CDR3 regions were amplified from RNA transcripts. For the first round of RT-PCR on the TCR CDR3, the HTBI primer set was used together with the Qiagen OneStep RT-PCR kit. Libraries were constructed in a second round of multiplex PCR, after which size selection and purification were carried out. Sequencing of the libraries was done on an Illumina HiSeq2000 using paired-end 100 bp reads. Per the original workflow: SOAPnuke was used to process the raw data, removing reads that contained adapters or uncalled bases, had a mean Phred below 15, or lacked an exact match to the constant primer or identifier. COPE v1.2.5 was used to merge high-quality paired reads, and clonotypes were defined as unique nucleotide sequences. Clonotypes were aligned to IMGT TRBV, TRBD and TRBJ reference segments using MiTCR v1.1. Analysis was restricted to V-J combinations with a frequency above 0.0001, which covered about 99% of repertoires. A TCS score was defined as the ratio between F50 (clonal expansion) and ExV (chaos), using BLOSUM62-based TCRdist between CDR3 peptides within each V-J. Welch's t-statistics and random forest reduced just over 500 V-J features to about 13, which were used in a naive Bayes classifier (R e1071). The public reads were quality trimmed at Q25 with fastp and then assembled into clones with MiXCR by TCRdb, keeping productive beta chains. Entries that share a CDR3 protein sequence are merged under the most common genes and DNA. TCRdb's processing, not the authors', yielded these V and J calls. This sample holds some 570,000 distinct CDR3 sequences; approximately 15% were observed only once. 7.1% of the sample comes from the top ten.

This clonotype was detected many times. This clone's antigen is unknown. No quality values exist for individual bases; no much larger clone is one base distant. Ophthalmopathy patients had moderately to severely active disease, Clinical Activity Score of at least 3, NOSPECS grade of at least 4, and duration under 3 months. Any patient with an uncontrolled infection, another autoimmune disease, pregnancy or lactation was excluded. Diagnoses were based on clinical symptoms, serum thyroxine and TRAb, thyroid ultrasound and orbital computed tomography. Ficoll-Paque density gradient centrifugation was used to isolate PBMCs from 9.5 to 10 ml of fresh peripheral blood. Total RNA was extracted using Trizol reagent, and RNA quality was assessed on an Agilent 2100 Bioanalyzer.

Sequenced input: blood. This sequence uses TRBV2 and TRBJ2-5; the D gene is tentatively TRBD1 or TRBD2, each matching 5 bases. This receptor was obtained from a woman younger than 30 with Graves' ophthalmopathy. CDR3 loop: CATVGTAQYF. The DNA is as follows: TGTGCCACTGTCGGGACCGCTCAGTACTTC.